This entry lists 28 T cell receptor beta chains sequenced from one sample in a study of shared clonotypes between healthy human individuals. Assay: immunoSEQ multiplex PCR; the TCRdb copy retains only in-frame clones and omits some. Of roughly 2.6 million clones detected, approximately 94% appear once; the ten largest clones hold about 0.13%. Sequencing was done on a sample of naive CD4+ T cells sorted from blood. Subset here: CD45RA+ positively selected. The receptors come from a man aged 18 to 30 in good health.

This clone was seen only once. V and J are TRBV11-1 and TRBJ1-6; 7 bases are a match to TRBD1. Germline lookup yields CDR1 SGHAT and CDR2 FQDESV (reference sequence). V gave up 2 bases and J gave up 5 bases; unmatched junction bases: 3. The length of the CDR3 is 15 residues. The CDR3 DNA sequence: TGTGCCAGCAGCTTATGGGGACAGAATAATTCACCCCTCCACTTT. This codes for CASSLWGQNNSPLHF. Filled out from reference TRBV11-1 and TRBJ1-6, the complete variable domain reads EAEVAQSPRYKITEKSQAVAFWCDPISGHATLYWYRQILGQGPELLVQFQDESVVDDSQLPKDRFSAERLKGVDSTLKIQPAELGDSAMYLCASSLWGQNNSPLHFGNGTRLTVT.

As for this clone: Distinct nucleotide sequences in the sample also encode this CDR3. The V and J genes are TRBV7-2 and TRBJ1-3, with D perhaps TRBD1 (5 bases). Looked up from germline, CDR1 is SGHTA and CDR2 is FQGNSA. V was cut by 0 bases and J by 1 base, with 7 bases left in between. The CDR3 consists of 15 residues. CDR3: CASSLAWGSGNTIYF. DNA of the CDR3: TGTGCCAGCAGCTTAGCGTGGGGGTCTGGAAACACCATATATTTT.

On this clone itself: This CDR3 is also generated by other DNA sequences in the sample. The CDR3 spells CASSLGGTDTQYF. The DNA of the CDR3 is TGTGCCAGCAGCTTAGGGGGGACAGATACGCAGTATTTT. The chain recombines TRBV7-9 with TRBJ2-3; perhaps D is TRBD1 or TRBD2 (5 bases each). The CDR3 has 13 amino acids. Germline assignment: CDR1 SEHNR and CDR2 FQNEAQ (reference sequence). V lost 1 base, J lost 3 bases, and 5 bases lay in between.

The CDR3 DNA sequence: TGTGCCAGCAGTTTCCCGGGGGACAAGCAGTACTTC. This codes for CASSFPGDKQYF. The chain links TRBV6-5 to TRBJ2-7, with D tentatively TRBD1 or TRBD2 (6 bases each). The germline gives CDR1 MNHEY, CDR2 SVGAGI. The CDR3 consists of 12 residues. V lost 4 bases, J lost 8 bases, and 12 bases lay in between.

J is TRBJ1-4 and V is TRBV7-9; 10 bases map to TRBD1. Per germline, CDR1 SEHNR and CDR2 FQNEAQ (reference sequence). J lost 6 bases, V lost 6 bases, and 10 bases had no gene match. CDR3 length: 16 amino acids. The CDR3 loop reads CASRPPVGTGDEKLFF. In DNA, the CDR3 is TGTGCCAGCAGGCCCCCCGTCGGGACAGGGGATGAAAAACTGTTTTTT.

This clone was observed once. The gene calls are TRBV5-4 and TRBJ2-2; D unresolved. The CDR3 covers 15 residues. Per germline, CDR1 SGHNT and CDR2 YYREEE (reference sequence). The V end was cut by 1 base, the J end by 4 bases, with 11 bases between. CDR3 sequence (DNA): TGTGCCAGCAGCTTGTTCGGCTGGGGCACCGGGGAGCTGTTTTTT. Translating gives CASSLFGWGTGELFF. The full variable domain, its missing parts supplied by reference TRBV5-4 and TRBJ2-2, is ETGVTQSPTHLIKTRGQQVTLRCSSQSGHNTVSWYQQALGQGPQFIFQYYREEENGRGNFPPRFSGLQFPNYSSELNVNALELDDSALYLCASSLFGWGTGELFFGEGSRLTVL.

The V gene is TRBV15, the J gene TRBJ2-5, with D perhaps TRBD2 (6 bases). The CDR3 loop spans 15 amino acids. V lost 2 bases and J 9 bases, leaving 19 bases between the germline ends. Germline V CDR1 and CDR2: LNHNV, YYDKDF (reference sequence). This chain's CDR3 is CATSRIEGLIKAQYF. The DNA of the CDR3 is TGTGCCACCAGCAGAATTGAGGGACTCATCAAGGCCCAGTACTTC.

The chain employs TRBV5-1 and TRBJ2-2, with D maybe TRBD1 (6 bases). Trimming took 2 bases from V and 3 from J, leaving 14 bases between them. The CDR3 contains 16 residues. CDR1 is SGHRS, CDR2 YFSETQ, per germline. Here the CDR3 reads CASSLGSGAYTGELFF. The CDR3 DNA reads TGCGCCAGCAGCTTAGGGTCAGGGGCGTACACCGGGGAGCTGTTTTTT.

Concerning this clone itself: Other DNA sequences within the sample encode an identical CDR3. The chain has TRBV5-1 and TRBJ2-1; the D is unclear. The germline gives CDR1 SGHRS, CDR2 YFSETQ. Trimming removed 5 bases from V and 6 bases from J, with 15 bases in between. This CDR3 spans 14 amino acids. CDR3: CASSSLVSGNEQFF. CDR3 coding DNA: TGCGCCAGCAGTTCACTTGTGTCGGGCAATGAGCAGTTCTTC.

V and J are TRBV6-5 and TRBJ2-1; 7 positions match TRBD2. The CDR3 is 14 residues long. Germline V gene sequence: CDR1 MNHEY, CDR2 SVGAGI. With V trimmed by 6 bases and J by 3 bases, 5 bases remained unmatched. CDR3 DNA: TGTGCCAGCAGCCGTAGCGGGTACTACAATGAGCAGTTCTTC. Its translation: CASSRSGYYNEQFF.

The chain carries TRBV6-6 and TRBJ2-7; D is undetermined. CDR1 is MNHNY and CDR2 is SVGAGI in the germline V gene (reference sequence). CDR3 length equals 15 residues. V was trimmed by 4 bases and J by 2 bases, leaving 15 bases between them. The CDR3: CASSSRTQTTYEQYF. As DNA, the CDR3 is TGTGCCAGCAGTTCGAGGACCCAAACCACCTACGAGCAGTACTTC.

The J gene is TRBJ1-5, the V gene TRBV19; D is possibly TRBD1 (6 bases). The germline V gene encodes CDR1 LNHDA and CDR2 SQIVND (reference sequence). Trimming shortened V by 9 bases and J by 3 bases, and 18 bases separated the two germline ends. The CDR3 contains 15 residues. CDR3 coding DNA: TGTGCCAGCACAAGTGGGGGCTTATTCAATCAGCCCCAGCATTTT. Translation: CASTSGGLFNQPQHF.

This clone was recorded only once. The genes are TRBV9 and TRBJ1-3; no reliable D call. The CDR3 covers 15 residues. V was shortened by 0 bases and J by 0 bases, with 7 bases between the two germline ends. CDR1 SGDLS and CDR2 YYNGEE come from the germline V gene. CDR3 sequence: CASSVGWSSGNTIYF. Here the CDR3 DNA reads TGTGCCAGCAGCGTAGGATGGTCCTCTGGAAACACCATATATTTT. The full variable domain, rest sourced from reference TRBV9 and TRBJ1-3, is DSGVTQTPKHLITATGQRVTLRCSPRSGDLSVYWYQQSLDQGLQFLIQYYNGEERAKGNILERFSAQQFPDLHSELNLSSLELGDSALYFCASSVGWSSGNTIYFGEGSWLTVV.

The chain uses TRBV19 and TRBJ1-5; 10 nucleotides line up with TRBD1. The germline gives CDR1 LNHDA, CDR2 SQIVND (reference sequence). The CDR3 is 13 amino acids. The junction had 1 base not matched to a gene; V was cut back by 7 bases and J by 4 bases. The DNA for the CDR3 is TGTGCCAGTATGGGACAGGGGAATCAGCCCCAGCATTTT. This sequence encodes CASMGQGNQPQHF.

The chain combines TRBV9 with TRBJ2-7; 13 bases fit TRBD2. CDR1 and CDR2 (germline): SGDLS, YYNGEE. Germline trimming cut 6 bases from V and 4 bases from J; bases unmatched to any gene: 16. CDR3 length: 18 amino acids. CDR3 loop: CASTRGLAGFRGMYEQYF. The DNA of the CDR3 is TGTGCCAGCACTAGGGGACTAGCGGGGTTCAGGGGTATGTACGAGCAGTACTTC.

This clone was observed a handful of times. V is TRBV7-6 and J is TRBJ1-6; D is unclear. Germline CDR1 is SGHVS and CDR2 is FNYEAQ. V dropped 7 bases and J dropped 12 bases, with 13 bases sitting between them. The CDR3 totals 12 residues. CDR3 DNA: TGTGCCAGCACCGCCACGGGCGGACCCCTCCACTTT. It codes for CASTATGGPLHF.

As regards this clone: The same CDR3 can be traced to other DNA sequences in this sample. The J gene is TRBJ2-7, the V gene TRBV5-1, with D tentatively TRBD2 (6 bases). Trimming pared 0 bases from V and 3 bases from J, leaving 13 bases between. Germline lookup yields CDR1 SGHRS and CDR2 YFSETQ. The CDR3 contains 15 residues. As DNA, the CDR3 is TGCGCCAGCAGCTTGGTCGGGGGAACGGGCTACGAGCAGTACTTC. Protein: CASSLVGGTGYEQYF. Supplemented by reference TRBV5-1 and TRBJ2-7, the full variable domain reads KAGVTQTPRYLIKTRGQQVTLSCSPISGHRSVSWYQQTPGQGLQFLFEYFSETQRNKGNFPGRFSGRQFSNSRSEMNVSTLELGDSALYLCASSLVGGTGYEQYFGPGTRLTVT.

The chain couples TRBV9 to TRBJ2-7; 8 nucleotides agree with TRBD1. The CDR3 has 12 residues. The germline V gene encodes CDR1 SGDLS and CDR2 YYNGEE. Germline trimming cut 7 bases from V and 5 bases from J; bases unmatched to any gene: 5. CDR3 region: CASPTGAHEQYF. In DNA, the CDR3 is TGTGCCAGCCCGACAGGGGCCCACGAGCAGTACTTC.

V usage is TRBV14 and J usage is TRBJ1-1; the D is unclear. Trimming cost V 4 bases and J 4 bases, with 28 bases left between them. This CDR3 has 19 residues. Germline-derived CDR1 and CDR2 are SGHDN and FVKESK. CDR3 residues: CASSRELSLAGSRSTEAFF. The CDR3 region has the DNA TGTGCCAGCAGCCGCGAGCTGTCCCTGGCAGGATCGAGGAGCACTGAAGCTTTCTTT.

The V gene is TRBV6-6, the J gene TRBJ2-5; 9 bases agree with TRBD1. The length of the CDR3 is 15 residues. CDR1 is MNHNY and CDR2 is SVGAGI in the germline V gene (reference sequence). V gave up 6 bases and J gave up 2 bases; unmatched junction bases: 7. DNA of the CDR3: TGTGCCAGCAGACACCGGGACAGGGAGCAAGAGACCCAGTACTTC. Amino acids: CASRHRDREQETQYF.

The chain is built from TRBV10-3 and TRBJ1-3; D is undetermined. Trimming took 3 bases from V and 2 from J, leaving 5 bases between them. The V gene's germline CDR1 is ENHRY and CDR2 SYGVKD. The CDR3 has 13 amino acids. DNA for the CDR3: TGTGCCATCAGTGACAGACCTGGAAACACCATATATTTT. Amino acid sequence: CAISDRPGNTIYF.

Remarks on this clone: At the DNA level, this CDR3 is encoded by other sequences in the same sample as well. The chain uses TRBV7-9 and TRBJ2-3; D remains ambiguous. The V and J ends lost 1 base and 0 bases respectively, with 2 bases between them. This CDR3 spans 13 amino acids. Germline V CDR1 and CDR2: SEHNR, FQNEAQ (reference sequence). CDR3 in amino acids: CASSLDSTDTQYF. The CDR3 region has the DNA TGTGCCAGCAGCTTAGACAGCACAGATACGCAGTATTTT. The entire variable domain, with the rest obtained from reference TRBV7-9 and TRBJ2-3, is as follows: DTGVSQNPRHKITKRGQNVTFRCDPISEHNRLYWYRQTLGQGPEFLTYFQNEAQLEKSRLLSDRFSAERPKGSFSTLEIQRTEQGDSAMYLCASSLDSTDTQYFGPGTRLTVL.

The chain employs TRBV15 and TRBJ2-2; D uncertain. V was cut by 0 bases and J by 3 bases, with 8 bases left in between. The germline CDR1 and CDR2 sequences are LNHNV and YYDKDF (reference sequence). CDR3 length: 15 residues. The CDR3 is CATSRDKPDTGELFF. CDR3 sequence (DNA): TGTGCCACCAGCAGAGATAAACCGGACACCGGGGAGCTGTTTTTT.

The chain links TRBV5-1 to TRBJ2-3; no clear D. Trimming removed 4 bases from V and 4 bases from J, with 7 bases in between. Germline assignment: CDR1 SGHRS and CDR2 YFSETQ. The CDR3 covers 12 residues. The CDR3 protein is CASSTGADTQYF. As DNA, the CDR3 is TGCGCCAGCAGCACTGGAGCAGATACGCAGTATTTT.

Remarks on this clone: Other DNA sequences of this sample code for an identical CDR3. The CDR3 reads CASSPGRRSYEQYF. As DNA, the CDR3 is TGTGCCAGCTCACCAGGTCGGCGCTCCTACGAGCAGTACTTC. J is TRBJ2-7 and V is TRBV18; D gene unclear. Trimming removed 2 bases from V and 0 bases from J, with 8 bases in between. Germline CDR1 KGHSH, CDR2 LQKENI. The CDR3 runs to 14 residues.

The rearrangement joins TRBV27 to TRBJ2-1; TRBD2 aligns across 9 bases. Germline V gene lookup returns CDR1 MNHEY and CDR2 SMNVEV (reference sequence). CDR3 length: 15 amino acids. Trimming at V came to 5 bases and at J to 5 bases, leaving 7 bases not matched to a gene. In DNA form, the CDR3 reads TGTGCCAGCAGTCCGTCGGCGGGAGGGGACAATGAGCAGTTCTTC. Translating gives CASSPSAGGDNEQFF.

Points on this clone: This CDR3 is also generated by other DNA sequences in the sample. This chain joins TRBV5-1 and TRBJ2-3; unclear D gene. CDR3 length equals 12 residues. Between the trimmed V and J ends, which lost 2 bases and 5 bases, there was a span of 6 bases. Germline CDR1 reads SGHRS; CDR2 reads YFSETQ. CDR3 amino acids: CASSFSGDTQYF. The DNA for the CDR3 is TGCGCCAGCAGCTTCTCCGGAGATACGCAGTATTTT.

DNA for the CDR3: TGTGCCAGTAACAGGGGGCAAGGGACTGAAGCTTTCTTT. Translation: CASNRGQGTEAFF. The chain links TRBV6-1 to TRBJ1-1; 9 nucleotides match TRBD1. The germline V gene has CDR1 MNHNS and CDR2 SASEGT. Losses at the gene ends were 9 bases for V and 5 bases for J; bases not matched to a gene: 7. CDR3 size: 13 residues.